This paragraph reports one T cell receptor beta chain. Its specificity is unknown. This entry belongs to a study of CXCR3-negative and CXCR3-positive naive CD8 T cells. General study results and limits: Similar TRBV-TRBJ usage characterized naive CXCR3-negative and CXCR3-positive cells; memory cells differed. The study found more hydrophobic TRB CDR3s in CXCR3-positive naive cells than in CXCR3-negative naive cells.

There are 15 residues in the CDR3. The germline V gene encodes CDR1 WNHNN and CDR2 SYGVQD (reference sequence). Through 5' RACE with UMI labels, the TRB cDNA libraries were prepared. From its re-call of the 5' RACE reads, TCRdb lists each CDR3 protein once, without DNA. The sample totals 100,000 to 150,000 distinct CDR3 sequences. Sequencing used naive CXCR3- CD8+ T cells from blood. Subset of the sample: CD45RO-CCR7+CD27+CD95- naive CD8+ T cells lacking CXCR3 (TNR3-). The receptor was derived from a human donor in good health. Some clones in this sample may be carry-over from other donors' samples. This chain connects TRBV10-1 to TRBJ1-6; the TCRdb call, TRBD1, lacks DNA for checking. The CDR3 region is CASSESADRNSPLHF.